The sequence of this T cell receptor (beta chain) was determined in a study of CD8+ T cells in alopecia areata. Study details: Tofacitinib exposure lasted 6 to 18 months, followed by 6 months off drug. Study observations and caveats: Expanded CD8+ clones among the top 100, and scalp clonality, were significantly decreased by tofacitinib.

Investigators isolated RNA and reverse transcribed it into cDNA to act as the sequencing template. Assay used: immunoSEQ multiplex PCR; TCRdb lists only in-frame clones, some missing. Seen here are some 240,000 clones, about 58% observed once, and the top ten hold more than 1.5%. Indicated treatment: oral pan-JAK inhibitor, 5-10 mg twice daily. Specimens obtained from alopecia areata patients comprised lesional scalp punch biopsies and peripheral blood. There are 14 residues in the CDR3. Trimming removed 4 bases from V and 2 bases from J, with 10 bases in between. Germline lookup yields CDR1 SGHTA and CDR2 FQGTGA. Comment on this clone: Its target is not known.

The sample was CD4+ T cells sorted from blood, taken at week 4, from a patient treated with tofacitinib. This sequence originates from a human donor with alopecia areata. The chain couples TRBV7-3 to TRBJ2-3, with D perhaps TRBD2 (6 bases). CDR3 sequence (DNA): TGTGCCAGCAGCTCCGGACTATCCACAGATACGCAGTATTTT. Translating it yields CASSSGLSTDTQYF.